This TCR beta chain came from a study of CD8 T cells in ankylosing spondylitis. A note on this clonotype: What it recognizes is unknown.

TCRdb itself ran the 5' RACE reads through MiXCR, one entry per CDR3 protein. The sample lists 350,000 to 450,000 distinct CDR3 sequences, roughly 27% occurring once. Study-wide results and caveats: About 8 highly homologous variants made up a TCR beta motif that seemed to typify ankylosing spondylitis blood.

Germline V gives CDR1 SNHLY, CDR2 FYNNEI. This CDR3 contains 14 residues. The junction had 5 bases not matched to a gene; V was cut back by 7 bases and J by 9 bases. Sequenced material: blood, either unsorted or a sorted T cell fraction (not recorded which). The receptor comes from a male donor with ankylosing spondylitis. The chain has TRBV2 and TRBJ2-1; 14 bases map to TRBD2. Here the CDR3 DNA reads TGTGCCAGCACTGGGACTAGCGGGAGAGGTGAGCAGTTCTTC. This sequence encodes CASTGTSGRGEQFF.